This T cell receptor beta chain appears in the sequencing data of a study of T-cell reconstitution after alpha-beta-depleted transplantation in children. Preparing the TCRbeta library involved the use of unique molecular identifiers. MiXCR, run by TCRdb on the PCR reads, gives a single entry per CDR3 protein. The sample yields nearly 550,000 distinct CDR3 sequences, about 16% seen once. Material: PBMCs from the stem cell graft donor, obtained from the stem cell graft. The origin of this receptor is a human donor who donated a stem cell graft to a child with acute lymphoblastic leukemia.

In DNA form, the CDR3 reads TGCGCCAGCAGCTTCCGACTAGCGGCTAGCACAGATACGCAGTATTTT. This gives the protein CASSFRLAASTDTQYF. The V and J genes are TRBV5-1 and TRBJ2-3, with 9 bases fitting TRBD2. The CDR3 contains 16 residues. The junction had 4 bases not matched to a gene; V was cut back by 2 bases and J by 0 bases. Germline V gene lookup returns CDR1 SGHRS and CDR2 YFSETQ.